The rows below give T cell receptor beta chains drawn from one sample of a study of blood T cell repertoires in COVID-19. Clones were read by immunoSEQ multiplex PCR, and TCRdb kept only the in-frame ones, dropping some. The sample records around 140,000 clones, roughly 89% being singletons. The material sequenced was peripheral blood. These receptors were taken from a young man with COVID-19, enrolled during active disease. The CDR3 runs from the conserved cysteine through the conserved F or W. A D gene is named only where the DNA matches it firmly. Part of the rows lack a size; the others show once, few, many or a class for expanded clones.

abundance	v_gene	j_gene	d_gene	CDR3aa	CDR3nt
-	TRBV24-1	TRBJ2-7	-	CATSGVSGEQYF	TGTGCCACCAGTGGGGTCTCAGGGGAGCAGTACTTC
few	TRBV5-4	TRBJ2-7	-	CASSSGTSLYEQYF	TGTGCCAGCAGCTCCGGGACTTCGCTCTACGAGCAGTACTTC
few	TRBV4-1	TRBJ2-7	-	CASSQDVRPTGITYEQYF	TGCGCCAGCAGCCAAGATGTCCGGCCGACAGGTATTACCTACGAGCAGTACTTC
-	TRBV6-6	TRBJ2-3	TRBD2	CASTHGGGTDTQYF	TGTGCCAGCACTCACGGGGGGGGCACAGATACGCAGTATTTT
-	TRBV9	TRBJ1-6	-	CASSPMQAADNSPLHF	TGTGCCAGCAGCCCTATGCAGGCAGCCGATAATTCACCCCTCCACTTT
-	TRBV18	TRBJ2-1	-	CASSPPRDLGEQFF	TGTGCCAGCTCACCACCCAGGGATTTGGGTGAGCAGTTCTTC
-	TRBV7-2	TRBJ2-7	TRBD2	CASSVGSGRAVEQYF	TGTGCCAGCAGCGTCGGTAGCGGGAGGGCCGTCGAGCAGTACTTC
-	TRBV10-2	TRBJ2-7	-	CASGAGTGQYF	TGCGCCAGCGGGGCGGGGACGGGGCAGTACTTC
few	TRBV30	TRBJ1-2	-	CAWRDFEDGYTF	TGTGCCTGGAGAGATTTCGAGGATGGCTACACCTTC
-	TRBV5-1	TRBJ1-2	TRBD1	CASGGTDYGYTF	TGCGCCAGCGGGGGGACAGACTATGGCTACACCTTC
-	TRBV27	TRBJ2-1	TRBD2	CASSWTSGGYNEQFF	TGTGCCAGCAGTTGGACTAGCGGGGGTTACAATGAGCAGTTCTTC
-	TRBV7-2	TRBJ2-5	-	CASSSRQGGKETQYF	TGTGCCAGCAGCTCCCGCCAAGGGGGAAAAGAGACCCAGTACTTC
-	TRBV4-1	TRBJ1-5	TRBD1	CASSRTGFLGNQPQHF	TGCGCCAGCAGCCGGACAGGGTTTTTAGGAAATCAGCCCCAGCATTTT